This TCR beta chain originates from a study of immune heterogeneity within non-small cell lung tumors. Bulk tumor genomic DNA, 450 to 750 ng per sample, was the template. The authors collected several far-apart biopsies from each primary tumor during surgery. Undergoing curative surgery were patients whose non-small cell lung cancer was untreated and newly diagnosed. Germline V gives CDR1 KGHDR, CDR2 SFDVKD. The junction had 16 bases not matched to a gene; V was cut back by 4 bases and J by 4 bases. CDR3 length equals 19 residues. This clonotype is labeled medium-sized. The authors amplified TCR beta CDR3 by multiplex PCR with 32 V and 13 J primers. TCRdb reanalysed the multiplex PCR reads using MiXCR and keeps one entry per CDR3 protein. This sample has more than 2,500 distinct CDR3 sequences, with roughly 21% found just once.

The receptor's source is a man between 60 and 70 years old with non-small cell lung cancer. Sequencing was performed on lung tumor tissue. The chain employs TRBV24-1 and TRBJ2-5, with TRBD2 matching over 11 bases. CDR3 sequence (DNA): TGTGCCACCAGTGACCCCGGACTAGCGGGTGGAGGAGATTCAGAGACCCAGTACTTC. Its protein is CATSDPGLAGGGDSETQYF.